The 13 T cell receptor beta chains listed next were all sequenced from one sample in a study of T cells expressing NK-cell markers. From the 5' RACE reads, TCRdb lists one entry per CDR3 protein and no DNA. The table for this sample gives roughly 150,000 distinct CDR3 sequences. Sequenced: blood T cells: a sorted CD56 or NKG2C T cell subset, CD4+ or CD8+ T cells, or bulk PBMC T cells (not recorded which). These receptors were collected from a man between 18 and 69 years old in good health.

The rearrangement joins TRBV6-2 or TRBV6-3 to TRBJ1-2; the TCRdb call, TRBD1, lacks DNA for checking. The CDR3 is made up of 14 amino acids. Germline lookup yields CDR1 MNHEY and CDR2 SVGEGT. Here the CDR3 reads CASSPGQNVYGYTF.

This CDR3 reads CASKASGSYEQYF. The chain is built from TRBV5-4 and TRBJ2-7; TCRdb's D call of TRBD2 is untestable without DNA. Germline CDR1 SGHNT, CDR2 YYREEE (reference sequence). The CDR3 length is 13 residues.

The chain links TRBV4-2 to TRBJ1-2. Germline CDR1 is LGHNA and CDR2 is YNFKEQ. The CDR3 is made up of 15 amino acids. CDR3 residues: CASSQEGWQTYGYTF.

The chain links TRBV24-1 to TRBJ2-5. Germline-derived CDR1 and CDR2 are KGHDR and SFDVKD. This CDR3 comprises 19 residues. The CDR3: CATSDLASEKYIQKETQYF.

The J gene is TRBJ1-2, the V gene TRBV7-9. The CDR3 is made up of 13 amino acids. The V gene's germline CDR1 is SEHNR and CDR2 FQNEAQ (reference sequence). This CDR3 is CASSLYEGVGYTF.

This chain links TRBV20-1 with TRBJ2-1. Looked up from germline, CDR1 is DFQATT and CDR2 is SNEGSKA (reference sequence). The CDR3 has 14 amino acids. The CDR3 loop is CSAGDWHLYNEQFF.

The CDR3 is CASSQESRGYYGYTF. The chain joins TRBV4-2 to TRBJ1-2; TCRdb selects TRBD1, and the lack of DNA leaves this call unchecked. CDR3 length equals 15 residues. Germline-derived CDR1 and CDR2 are LGHNA and YNFKEQ.

This chain connects TRBV29-1 to TRBJ2-1; TCRdb names TRBD1, which stays unverified in the absence of DNA. From germline, CDR1 is SQVTM and CDR2 ANQGSEA. This CDR3 comprises 13 residues. This CDR3 is CSGQGRSYNEQFF.

This chain links TRBV20-1 with TRBJ2-1; checking the TCRdb D call of TRBD1 is not possible without DNA. Germline CDR1 DFQATT, CDR2 SNEGSKA (reference sequence). This CDR3 is 16 amino acids long. CDR3 loop: CSARPWWGAPYNEQFF.

This chain uses TRBV2 with TRBJ2-3; TCRdb picks TRBD1, but there is no DNA to check that call. The germline CDR1 and CDR2 sequences are SNHLY and FYNNEI. This CDR3 contains 12 residues. The CDR3 here is CASGGPTDTQYF.

CDR3 loop: CASSNATGGDTQYF. The J gene is TRBJ2-3, the V gene TRBV21-1; TCRdb selects TRBD1, and the lack of DNA leaves this call unchecked. TRBV21-1 is marked as a pseudogene. This CDR3 is built from 14 residues.

This chain uses TRBV6-1 with TRBJ1-5; TCRdb designates TRBD1, a call that cannot be tested without DNA. Germline assignment: CDR1 MNHNS and CDR2 SASEGT. The CDR3 is made up of 16 amino acids. CDR3 sequence: CASSFGTPYSNQPQHF.

The chain is built from TRBV7-6 and TRBJ2-5; the TCRdb D gene call, TRBD1, has no DNA to confirm it. The CDR3 sequence is 16 residues long. Germline lookup yields CDR1 SGHVS and CDR2 FNYEAQ. CDR3 sequence reads: CASSPGTGGFQETQYF.